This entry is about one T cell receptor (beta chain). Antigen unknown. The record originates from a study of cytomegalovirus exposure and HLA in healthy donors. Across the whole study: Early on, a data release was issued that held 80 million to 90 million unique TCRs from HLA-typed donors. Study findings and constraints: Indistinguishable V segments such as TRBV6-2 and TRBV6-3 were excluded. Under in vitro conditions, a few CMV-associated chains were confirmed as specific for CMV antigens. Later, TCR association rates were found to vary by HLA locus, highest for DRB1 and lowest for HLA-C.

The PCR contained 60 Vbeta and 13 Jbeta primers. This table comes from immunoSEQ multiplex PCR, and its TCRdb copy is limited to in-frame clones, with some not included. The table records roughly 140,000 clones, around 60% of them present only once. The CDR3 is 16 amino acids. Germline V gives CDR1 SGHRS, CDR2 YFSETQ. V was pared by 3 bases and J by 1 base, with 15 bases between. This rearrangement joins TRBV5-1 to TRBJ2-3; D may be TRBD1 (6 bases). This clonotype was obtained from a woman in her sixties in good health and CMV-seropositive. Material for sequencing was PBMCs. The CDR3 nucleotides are TGCGCCAGCAGCTACAAACAGGGTCAAGGCACAGATACGCAGTATTTT. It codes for CASSYKQGQGTDTQYF.